A single sample is the source of the 2 T cell receptor beta chains below, sequenced in a study of T-cell memory formation after mild COVID-19. TCRdb re-called the 5' RACE reads with MiXCR, one entry per CDR3 protein. The repertoire has around 370,000 distinct CDR3 sequences, over 20% of them found once; the top ten carry about an eighth. The sample consisted of PBMCs or a T cell subset sorted from them (not recorded which). These receptors all come from an adult woman who had mild COVID-19 (a few samples of this study predate the infection). Cell type and time point are not known.

The chain uses TRBV27 and TRBJ2-1, with 14 bases matching TRBD2. The length of the CDR3 is 18 residues. In germline, CDR1 is MNHEY, CDR2 SMNVEV (reference sequence). V lost 3 bases and J lost 0; bases outside the gene matches: 4. CDR3 in amino acids: CASSFGLAGGHSYNEQFF. The DNA of the CDR3 is TGTGCCAGCAGTTTCGGACTAGCGGGAGGCCACTCCTACAATGAGCAGTTCTTC.

The chain has TRBV7-3 and TRBJ1-1; D remains unclear. The CDR3 loop spans 13 amino acids. CDR1 and CDR2 from the germline V gene are SGHTA and FQGTGA. V was trimmed by 1 base and J by 5 bases, leaving 8 bases between them. The CDR3 region has the DNA TGTGCCAGCAGCTTAAAGAAGAGGACTGAAGCTTTCTTT. Protein sequence: CASSLKKRTEAFF.